This T cell receptor beta chain was observed in a study of tissue T cells after allogeneic stem cell transplantation. Study-wide points: Some tissue clones might be persisting host cells; their alloreactivity or antigen specificity was not determined.

A remark on this clone: Its antigen is not identified. Mouse gene names and germline throughout. The read halts 1 residue ahead of the CDR3 end, with the missing end drawn from the germline J gene.

Germline V gives CDR1 KGHTA, CDR2 FQNQQP. CDR3 length equals 13 residues. Documented time point: mouse harvest day 14 after allogeneic transplant. Each mouse received 10^7 T-cell-depleted marrow cells plus 10^6 splenic CD5+ T cells by tail vein. CDR3 sequences, V/J genes, frequencies and template counts came from survey-depth TCRbeta sequencing. This table comes from immunoSEQ multiplex PCR, and its TCRdb copy is limited to in-frame clones, with some not included. This repertoire shows 4,500 to 5,500 clones, 30% to 35% found once; its top ten account for approximately 4.6%. Sequenced input: skin. The sequence was obtained from a female BALB/c mouse given C57BL/6 T cells with graft-versus-host disease after an allogeneic hematopoietic cell transplant. The chain has TRBV23 and TRBJ1-2; the table's D gene call, TRBD1, was not cross checked with the DNA. CDR3 region: CSSSTGEGSDYTF. The sequenced part of the CDR3 DNA is TGCTCCAGCAGTACAGGGGAGGGCTCCGACTACACC.